This paragraph covers one T cell receptor (beta chain) sequence. It has no known antigen specificity. At one end the junction does not follow the germline gene, possibly because of a read error. Blood RNA was extracted from unsorted whole blood using TRIzol reagent, and germline DNA was obtained with the DNeasy Blood & Tissue kit. At the time of sampling, the patients were treatment-naive and had chronic HBV infection. About 4 milliliters of peripheral blood were collected into K2EDTA tubes before surgery. This entry is derived from a study of tumor-infiltrating lymphocytes in primary liver carcinoma (dated by TCRdb to between 2016 and 2019). The study in broad terms: Surgical resection was performed in China between November 2015 and 2016 on about 5 patients with histopathologically diagnosed primary liver carcinoma. Of the five patients (three men and two women, aged 30 to 69 years), four had hepatocellular carcinoma and one had combined HCC and intrahepatic cholangiocarcinoma. Tumors of the five patients were stage T1-T3 N0M0 with maximum diameters of 4.2 to 10 cm. Each sample produced about 3.5 to 7.13 million productive TCRbeta reads, and read depth showed no significant difference between tissue types. For each liver tumor, the study sampled five regions along with adjacent normal tissue and blood, and applied TCRbeta repertoire sequencing, expression microarrays and whole-exome sequencing. A total of some 35 specimens from 5 patients went through TCRbeta repertoire sequencing, namely 25 tumor regions, 5 adjacent noncancerous liver tissues and 5 peripheral blood samples. Repertoires from technical replicates were highly reproducible, with mean shared-clone rates roughly 0.87 and correlation coefficients above 0.95.

TCRbeta-specific cDNA was reverse-transcribed from about 520 ng total RNA using a constant-region primer and ProtoScript II reverse transcriptase. Three nested multiplex PCR rounds, following a slightly modified ARM-PCR procedure, were used to build the TCRbeta libraries. Multiplex TRBV1-TRBV30 forward primers and a Cbeta reverse primer were used in the first two PCR rounds, each of which was run for around 10 cycles. Sample barcodes and Illumina adapters were attached in a final 25-cycle PCR using Deep VentR polymerase. Before sequencing, amplicons of 200-500 bp were purified from gel using a QIAquick gel extraction kit. An Illumina HiSeq 2500 was used to sequence the TCRbeta amplicons, generating 250-bp paired-end reads. The study's processing was this. Quality trimming of reads was performed with Trimmomatic v0.33, and paired reads were merged with FLASH v1.2.11 so that full CDR3 sequences could be recovered. V, D and J germline segments were assigned to the rearranged TCRbeta sequences using MiGEC v1.2.1b. Clonotype statistics and Shannon-Wiener diversity indices were computed with VDJtools v1.0.0. To reduce sampling bias, subsequent analyses other than the diversity analysis used only the 250 most abundant clonotypes in each sample. The public reads were run again by TCRdb, first through fastp at Q25 and then through MiXCR, and only productive beta chains were kept. Every CDR3 protein is listed once, alongside the most common genes and DNA of its rows. These V and J calls derive from TCRdb rather than the authors' analysis. The sample records approximately 340,000 distinct CDR3 sequences, about two thirds of which are singletons. Clones ranked in the top ten supply 5.5% to 8% of the sample.

The study at large found these results: The top 250 clones made up a significantly larger repertoire fraction in tumors than in blood (p = 0.039). The study included only five patients, and the authors note findings should be validated in a larger study. Repertoire overlap was found to be higher between tumor regions (mean roughly 36%) than between tumor-adjacent (about 17%) or tumor-blood (around 15%) pairs, consistent with antigen-driven expansion. Because sequencing covered only the TCR beta chain and unpaired alpha chains were not captured, true repertoire diversity is likely underestimated. Comparison of CD4+ and CD8+ T cell repertoires was precluded by the use of bulk unsorted samples.

From the cysteine through the phenylalanine, the CDR3 covers 18 amino acids. The CDR3 DNA has 54 bases and is translated from base 1. CDR1 and CDR2 were assigned from the germline V gene as SGHAT and FQNNGV. This chain joins TRBV11-2 to TRBJ2-7, with TRBD2 perhaps the D gene, on 6 matching bases. The sequence came from a man in his forties with primary liver carcinoma and hepatitis B virus infection. Specimen: peripheral blood. The bases read TGTGCCAGTAGCTCACTCCCCCCCACTAGCAGGAGGGCCTACGAGCAGTACTTC. Protein translation: CASSSLPPTSRRAYEQYF.